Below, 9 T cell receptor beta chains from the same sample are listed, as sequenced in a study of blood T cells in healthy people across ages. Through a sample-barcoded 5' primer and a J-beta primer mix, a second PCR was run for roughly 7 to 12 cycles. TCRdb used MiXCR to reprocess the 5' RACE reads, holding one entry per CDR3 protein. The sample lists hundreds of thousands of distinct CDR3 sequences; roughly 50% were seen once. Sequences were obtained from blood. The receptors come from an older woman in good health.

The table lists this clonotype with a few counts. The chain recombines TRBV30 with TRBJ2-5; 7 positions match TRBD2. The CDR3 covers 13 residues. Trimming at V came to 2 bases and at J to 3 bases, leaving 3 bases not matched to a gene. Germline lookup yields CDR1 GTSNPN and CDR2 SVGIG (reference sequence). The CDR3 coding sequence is TGTGCCTGGAGTCAGGGAGGGAAAGAGACCCAGTACTTC. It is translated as CAWSQGGKETQYF.

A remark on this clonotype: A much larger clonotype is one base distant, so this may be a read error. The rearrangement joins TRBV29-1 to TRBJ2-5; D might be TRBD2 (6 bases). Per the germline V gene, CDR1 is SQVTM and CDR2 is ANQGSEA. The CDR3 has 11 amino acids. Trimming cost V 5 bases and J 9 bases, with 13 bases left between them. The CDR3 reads CSVPWREAQYF. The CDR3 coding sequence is TGCAGCGTTCCCTGGAGGGAGGCCCAGTACTTC.

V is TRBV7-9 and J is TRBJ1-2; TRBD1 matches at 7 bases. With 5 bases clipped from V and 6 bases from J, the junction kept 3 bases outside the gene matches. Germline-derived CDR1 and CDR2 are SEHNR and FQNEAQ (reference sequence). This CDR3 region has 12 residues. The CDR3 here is CASSGQGDGYTF. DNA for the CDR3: TGTGCCAGCAGCGGGCAGGGGGATGGCTACACCTTC.

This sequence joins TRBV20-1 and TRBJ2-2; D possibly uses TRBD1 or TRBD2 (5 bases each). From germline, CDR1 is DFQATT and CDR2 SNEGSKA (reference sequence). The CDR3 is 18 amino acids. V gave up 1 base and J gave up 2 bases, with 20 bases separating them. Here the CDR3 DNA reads TGCAGTGCTAGAGTCTTGGAAGGGACCCACCTAAACACCGGGGAGCTGTTTTTT. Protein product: CSARVLEGTHLNTGELFF.

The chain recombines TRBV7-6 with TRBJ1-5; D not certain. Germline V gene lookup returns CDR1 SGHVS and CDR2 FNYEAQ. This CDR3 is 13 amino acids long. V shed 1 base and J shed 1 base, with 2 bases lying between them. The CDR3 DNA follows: TGTGCCAGCAGCTTAGAGAGCAATCAGCCCCAGCATTTT. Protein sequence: CASSLESNQPQHF. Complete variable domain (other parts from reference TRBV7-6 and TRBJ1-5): GAGVSQSPRYKVTKRGQDVALRCDPISGHVSLYWYRQALGQGPEFLTYFNYEAQQDKSGLPNDRFSAERPEGSISTLTIQRTEQRDSAMYRCASSLESNQPQHFGDGTRLSIL.

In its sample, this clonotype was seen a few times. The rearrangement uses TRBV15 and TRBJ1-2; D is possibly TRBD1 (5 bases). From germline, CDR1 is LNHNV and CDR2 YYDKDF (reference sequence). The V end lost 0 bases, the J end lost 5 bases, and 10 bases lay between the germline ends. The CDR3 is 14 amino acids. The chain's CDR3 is CATSRDYGGYGYTF. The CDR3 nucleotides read TGTGCCACCAGCAGAGATTACGGGGGGTATGGCTACACCTTC.

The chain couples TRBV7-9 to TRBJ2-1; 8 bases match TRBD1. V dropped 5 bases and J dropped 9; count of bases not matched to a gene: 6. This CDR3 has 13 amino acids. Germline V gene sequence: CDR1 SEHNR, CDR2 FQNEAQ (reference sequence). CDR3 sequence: CASSGQGGSEQFF. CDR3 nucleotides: TGTGCCAGCAGCGGACAGGGTGGTTCTGAGCAGTTCTTC.

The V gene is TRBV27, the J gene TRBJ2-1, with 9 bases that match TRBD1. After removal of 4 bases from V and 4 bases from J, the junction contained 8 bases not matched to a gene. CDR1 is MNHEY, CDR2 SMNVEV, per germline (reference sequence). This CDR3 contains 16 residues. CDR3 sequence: CASSSPTGGYYNEQFF. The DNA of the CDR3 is TGTGCCAGCAGTTCCCCGACAGGGGGGTATTACAATGAGCAGTTCTTC.

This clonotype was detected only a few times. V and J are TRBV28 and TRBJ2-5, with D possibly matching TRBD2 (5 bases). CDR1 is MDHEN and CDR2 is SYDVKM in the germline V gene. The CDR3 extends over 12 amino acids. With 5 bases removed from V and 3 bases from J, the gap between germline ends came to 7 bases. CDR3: CASSGAEETQYF. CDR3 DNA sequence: TGTGCCAGCAGTGGAGCGGAAGAGACCCAGTACTTC.